Here is one T cell receptor beta chain with its context. Its specificity is unknown. TCRdb fed the 5' RACE reads into MiXCR, producing one record per CDR3 protein. This table has 1.5 million to 2 million distinct CDR3 sequences, under 35% appearing once. The record originates from a study of identical twins. Study-wide results and caveats: Potential partial confounding of zero-insertion analyses by invariant MAIT and iNKT cells was noted. Insertions ran lower in abundant cord blood beta clonotypes, though not in memory repertoires. The models systematically underestimated how much out-of-frame TCR alpha was shared in monozygotic twins.

Germline V gene sequence: CDR1 MGHDK, CDR2 SYGVNS. This CDR3 has 15 residues. The chain has TRBV25-1 and TRBJ2-5, with 8 bases fitting TRBD1. The J call is in doubt because the DNA end fits TRBJ2-7 better. The receptor was derived from a newborn girl in good health. The specimen sequenced was cord blood. CDR3: CASSEVGQASYEQYF. The CDR3 bases are TGTGCCAGCAGTGAAGTGGGACAGGCCTCCTACGAGCAGTACTTC.